The rows below give T cell receptor beta chains drawn from one sample of a study of blood T cell repertoires in COVID-19. Profiled with immunoSEQ multiplex PCR; TCRdb holds only in-frame clones, not every one. The repertoire has 70,000 to 90,000 clones, 65% to 85% of them found once; the top ten carry around 11%. The sequencing sample was made of peripheral blood. These receptors were obtained from a man between 65 and 85 years old with acute or convalescent COVID-19. The CDR3 runs from the conserved cysteine through the conserved F or W. The D gene is left open where the match is weak. Expanded clones get a size class; other rows say once, few or many, or leave the size out.

clone_size: once; d_call: -; j_call: TRBJ2-3; v_call: TRBV9; cdr3_aa: CASSVDISTDTQYF; cdr3_nt: TGTGCCAGCAGCGTAGACATTAGCACAGATACGCAGTATTTT
clone_size: -; d_call: TRBD2; j_call: TRBJ2-5; v_call: TRBV7-6; cdr3_aa: CASSPFGSGGQSGTQYF; cdr3_nt: TGTGCCAGCAGCCCCTTTGGGAGCGGGGGCCAGTCAGGGACCCAGTACTTC
clone_size: few; d_call: -; j_call: TRBJ1-2; v_call: TRBV2; cdr3_aa: CASSEGAGRDGYTF; cdr3_nt: TGTGCCAGCAGTGAAGGGGCGGGACGGGATGGCTACACCTTC
clone_size: -; d_call: -; j_call: TRBJ2-2; v_call: TRBV4-1; cdr3_aa: CASSEIRDNYQANTGELFF; cdr3_nt: TGCGCCAGCAGCGAAATCCGGGACAACTACCAGGCGAACACCGGGGAGCTGTTTTTT
clone_size: once; d_call: -; j_call: TRBJ1-2; v_call: TRBV10-2; cdr3_aa: CASSVRDRYGYTF; cdr3_nt: TGCGCCAGCAGTGTTCGGGATCGGTATGGCTACACCTTC
clone_size: once; d_call: TRBD1; j_call: TRBJ2-7; v_call: TRBV9; cdr3_aa: CASSVEQGASYEQYF; cdr3_nt: TGTGCCAGCAGCGTAGAACAGGGGGCGAGCTACGAGCAGTACTTC
clone_size: -; d_call: -; j_call: TRBJ2-5; v_call: TRBV29-1; cdr3_aa: CSVEDWLAHETQYF; cdr3_nt: TGCAGCGTTGAAGATTGGCTAGCGCACGAGACCCAGTACTTC
clone_size: -; d_call: TRBD2; j_call: TRBJ2-3; v_call: TRBV7-8; cdr3_aa: CASSLRTSSDTDTQYF; cdr3_nt: TGTGCCAGCAGCTTACGGACTAGCTCTGACACAGATACGCAGTATTTT
clone_size: -; d_call: -; j_call: TRBJ2-7; v_call: TRBV30; cdr3_aa: CAWTTRDTPSYEQYF; cdr3_nt: TGTGCCTGGACGACCCGGGACACCCCCTCCTACGAGCAGTACTTC
clone_size: -; d_call: -; j_call: TRBJ2-2; v_call: TRBV5-4; cdr3_aa: CASSLDGSIANTGELFF; cdr3_nt: TGTGCCAGCAGCTTGGACGGTTCCATCGCGAACACCGGGGAGCTGTTTTTT
clone_size: once; d_call: TRBD1; j_call: TRBJ1-2; v_call: TRBV5-6; cdr3_aa: CASSLVLGQGASYYGYTF; cdr3_nt: TGTGCCAGCAGCTTGGTTTTGGGACAGGGGGCTTCCTACTATGGCTACACCTTC
clone_size: -; d_call: TRBD2; j_call: TRBJ2-1; v_call: TRBV5-1; cdr3_aa: CASSTQTGGNNEQFF; cdr3_nt: TGCGCCAGCAGCACACAAACGGGGGGGAACAATGAGCAGTTCTTC
clone_size: -; d_call: TRBD2; j_call: TRBJ2-2; v_call: TRBV19; cdr3_aa: CASKRGGPPGELFF; cdr3_nt: TGTGCCAGTAAACGCGGGGGGCCCCCCGGGGAGCTGTTTTTT
clone_size: -; d_call: TRBD2; j_call: TRBJ2-1; v_call: TRBV10-2; cdr3_aa: CASSDTSGGSYNEQFF; cdr3_nt: TGCGCCAGCAGTGATACTAGCGGGGGCTCCTACAATGAGCAGTTCTTC
clone_size: -; d_call: -; j_call: TRBJ2-3; v_call: TRBV3-1/TRBV3-2; cdr3_aa: CASSQEPGHRSTDTQYF; cdr3_nt: TGTGCCAGCAGCCAGGAACCGGGACACAGAAGCACAGATACGCAGTATTTT
clone_size: few; d_call: -; j_call: TRBJ1-1; v_call: TRBV12-3/TRBV12-4; cdr3_aa: CASSPRGTEAFF; cdr3_nt: TGTGCCAGCAGCCCCAGGGGAACTGAAGCTTTCTTT
clone_size: once; d_call: -; j_call: TRBJ1-1; v_call: TRBV5-1; cdr3_aa: CASSLQPRGSGTEAFF; cdr3_nt: TGCGCCAGCAGCTTACAGCCCAGGGGTTCTGGCACTGAAGCTTTCTTT
clone_size: -; d_call: -; j_call: TRBJ1-2; v_call: TRBV19; cdr3_aa: CASTNAGSYTF; cdr3_nt: TGTGCCAGTACAAACGCAGGAAGCTACACCTTC
clone_size: -; d_call: -; j_call: TRBJ2-1; v_call: TRBV7-2; cdr3_aa: CASSFEGGYNEQFF; cdr3_nt: TGTGCCAGCAGCTTCGAGGGGGGGTACAATGAGCAGTTCTTC
clone_size: -; d_call: -; j_call: TRBJ1-4; v_call: TRBV2; cdr3_aa: CASREREKLFF; cdr3_nt: TGTGCCAGCAGGGAGCGCGAAAAACTGTTTTTT
clone_size: -; d_call: -; j_call: TRBJ2-7; v_call: TRBV7-9; cdr3_aa: CASSNGTPYEQYF; cdr3_nt: TGTGCCAGCAGCAACGGGACACCGTACGAGCAGTACTTC
clone_size: -; d_call: -; j_call: TRBJ2-1; v_call: TRBV27; cdr3_aa: CASSPRRSTDEQFF; cdr3_nt: TGTGCCAGCAGTCCCCGGCGGTCCACCGATGAGCAGTTCTTC
clone_size: -; d_call: TRBD1; j_call: TRBJ2-1; v_call: TRBV10-1; cdr3_aa: CASTKDRVEQFF; cdr3_nt: TGCGCCAGCACCAAGGACAGGGTGGAGCAGTTCTTC
clone_size: -; d_call: -; j_call: TRBJ2-1; v_call: TRBV19; cdr3_aa: CASNTQGGSYNEQFF; cdr3_nt: TGTGCCAGTAATACCCAGGGAGGCTCCTACAATGAGCAGTTCTTC
clone_size: -; d_call: -; j_call: TRBJ2-3; v_call: TRBV21-1; cdr3_aa: CASRGDRGGSDTQYF; cdr3_nt: TGTGCCAGCAGAGGGGACAGAGGGGGGTCGGATACGCAGTATTTT
clone_size: -; d_call: TRBD1; j_call: TRBJ2-5; v_call: TRBV28; cdr3_aa: CASSLGQLQETQYF; cdr3_nt: TGTGCCAGCAGCCTGGGACAGCTACAAGAGACCCAGTACTTC
clone_size: once; d_call: TRBD2; j_call: TRBJ2-2; v_call: TRBV5-1; cdr3_aa: CASSRRASGGPPGELFF; cdr3_nt: TGCGCCAGCAGTCGCCGAGCGAGCGGGGGGCCTCCCGGGGAGCTGTTTTTT
clone_size: -; d_call: TRBD2; j_call: TRBJ2-7; v_call: TRBV19; cdr3_aa: CASSSDGGVNYEQYF; cdr3_nt: TGTGCCAGTAGCTCGGACGGGGGGGTGAACTACGAGCAGTACTTC
clone_size: few; d_call: -; j_call: TRBJ2-3; v_call: TRBV4-1; cdr3_aa: CASSQDPAGGLADTQYF; cdr3_nt: TGCGCCAGCAGCCAAGACCCGGCAGGGGGGCTGGCAGATACGCAGTATTTT
clone_size: -; d_call: -; j_call: TRBJ1-5; v_call: TRBV15; cdr3_aa: CATSRGTRTSGQPQHF; cdr3_nt: TGTGCCACCAGCAGAGGCACCAGGACGAGCGGACAGCCCCAGCATTTT
clone_size: once; d_call: -; j_call: TRBJ1-2; v_call: TRBV7-9; cdr3_aa: CASSLAEEGGYTF; cdr3_nt: TGTGCCAGCAGCTTAGCGGAGGAGGGGGGCTACACCTTC
clone_size: many; d_call: TRBD2; j_call: TRBJ2-2; v_call: TRBV7-9; cdr3_aa: CASSFPGLAGDTGELFF; cdr3_nt: TGTGCCAGCAGCTTCCCGGGACTAGCGGGTGACACCGGGGAGCTGTTTTTT
clone_size: -; d_call: TRBD1; j_call: TRBJ1-1; v_call: TRBV23-1; cdr3_aa: CASSPRPDRKVYAEAFF; cdr3_nt: TGCGCCAGCAGTCCCCGTCCGGACAGGAAGGTGTACGCTGAAGCTTTCTTT
clone_size: -; d_call: TRBD1; j_call: TRBJ2-4; v_call: TRBV19; cdr3_aa: CASSIARKGAQAKNIQYF; cdr3_nt: TGTGCCAGTAGTATAGCCAGGAAGGGGGCCCAAGCCAAAAACATTCAGTACTTC
clone_size: -; d_call: -; j_call: TRBJ2-3; v_call: TRBV1; cdr3_aa: CTSSQRAGVPLDTDTQYF; cdr3_nt: TGCACCAGCAGCCAACGAGCGGGGGTTCCCCTTGACACAGATACGCAGTATTTT
clone_size: -; d_call: -; j_call: TRBJ2-5; v_call: TRBV24-1; cdr3_aa: CATSHGSQETQYF; cdr3_nt: TGTGCCACCAGCCATGGGAGCCAAGAGACCCAGTACTTC